These 26 T cell receptor beta chains were sequenced from one sample in a study of Tregs in tolerant kidney transplant recipients. The method was immunoSEQ multiplex PCR; TCRdb's version includes in-frame clones alone and lacks a portion of them. The sample table sets out roughly 48,000 clones. Sequencing used CD4+ T cells from blood, obtained before the transplant. These TCRs come from a human donor who received a combined kidney and bone marrow transplant.

Notes on this clone: The read ends 3 residues early relative to the CDR3; the germline J gene fills the gap. The V call is TRBV28, the J call TRBJ2-7, with D possibly TRBD1 on 6 matching bases. Germline lookup yields CDR1 MDHEN and CDR2 SYDVKM. This CDR3 spans 17 amino acids. V lost 4 bases, J lost 5 bases, and 24 bases lay in between. CDR3 DNA, as far as it was read: TGTGCCAGCAGTTCTTTAAGCCTGACAGGCCGAGGCAACGAG. Residues: CASSSLSLTGRGNE. The full CDR3 protein reads CASSSLSLTGRGNEQYF.

CDR3 residues: CASSTYRGGNTIYF. Incomplete CDR3 DNA: TGTGCCAGCAGCACTTACAGGGGAGGAAACACC. The chain combines TRBV7-2 with TRBJ1-3, with TRBD1 matching over 7 bases. Read coverage stops 3 residues before the CDR3 terminus; the germline J gene supplies the remainder. The germline gives CDR1 SGHTA, CDR2 FQGNSA. The CDR3 is 14 amino acids. After removal of 5 bases from V and 4 bases from J, the junction contained 5 bases not matched to a gene.

Regarding this clone: The missing CDR3 end, 3 residues past where the read stops, is filled in from the germline J gene. This chain links TRBV29-1 with TRBJ1-2, with 10 bases aligning to TRBD1. Trimming cost V 6 bases and J 4 bases; bases outside gene matches: 5. Looked up from germline, CDR1 is SQVTM and CDR2 is ANQGSEA. The CDR3 runs to 13 residues. This chain's CDR3 is CSVRTGGIYGYTF. The part of the CDR3 DNA that was read is TGCAGCGTGCGGACAGGGGGAATCTATGGC.

The CDR3 DNA, read in part, is TGTGCCAGCACTGGTAGCGGGGAGACC. Translated: CASTGSGET. The entire CDR3 sequence reads CASTGSGETQYF. This chain uses TRBV6-4 with TRBJ2-5; 7 bases line up with TRBD2. The CDR3 end is not reached by the read, which stops 3 residues before it; the germline J gene fills it in. Germline CDR1 reads MRHNA; CDR2 reads SNTAGT. This CDR3 has 12 residues. V lost 7 bases and J lost 5; bases outside the gene matches: 4.

Concerning this clone: The sequence runs out 3 residues before the end of the CDR3; the remainder is reconstructed from the germline J gene. The chain is built from TRBV2 and TRBJ2-5, with 8 nucleotides matching TRBD2. J was trimmed by 2 bases and V by 1 base; bases with no gene match: 9. CDR1 SNHLY and CDR2 FYNNEI come from the germline V gene. This CDR3 comprises 17 residues. CDR3 in amino acids: CASSEESSGLGQETQYF. The CDR3 DNA, read in part, is TGTGCCAGCAGTGAAGAGTCTAGCGGGCTGGGGCAAGAGACC.

As concerns this clone: The read ends 3 residues before the CDR3 terminus; that terminus is restored from the germline J gene. The V gene is TRBV7-8, the J gene TRBJ2-1; possible D gene TRBD2, 6 bases. The CDR3 is 13 residues long. The germline V gene encodes CDR1 SGHVS and CDR2 FQNEAQ. Trimming pared 1 base from V and 7 bases from J, leaving 8 bases between. The CDR3 DNA, read in part, is TGTGCCAGCAGCTTAGGGCTAGCGAATGAG. Translation: CASSLGLANE. The full CDR3 is CASSLGLANEQFF.

As concerns this clone: The CDR3 end falls 3 residues outside the read, so it is completed with the germline J gene. The J gene is TRBJ2-2, the V gene TRBV20-1; possible D gene TRBD1, 5 bases. The V gene's germline CDR1 is DFQATT and CDR2 SNEGSKA (reference sequence). The CDR3 spans 13 residues. Between the trimmed V and J ends, which lost 1 base and 7 bases, there was a span of 10 bases. The CDR3 bases that were read are TGCAGTGCTAGAGGTGGGGCCGGCGGGGAG. As protein: CSARGGAGGE. The entire CDR3 reads CSARGGAGGELFF.

Details on this clone: The read comes to an end 3 residues before the CDR3 does, leaving the germline J gene to fill in the end. The chain recombines TRBV6-2 or TRBV6-3 with TRBJ2-5; 12 bases agree with TRBD2. Germline CDR1 is MNHEY and CDR2 is SVGEGT. The ends lost 7 bases at V and 0 bases at J; junction bases unmatched: 9. The CDR3 runs 17 residues. CDR3 in amino acids: CASNRHLAGGYQETQYF. The sequenced CDR3 bases are TGTGCCAGCAACCGTCACCTAGCGGGAGGGTACCAAGAGACC.

Worth noting for this clone: Read data end 3 residues before the CDR3 end; the end is taken from the germline J gene. The chain recombines TRBV7-9 with TRBJ2-5, with 7 bases that match TRBD1. Germline CDR1 and CDR2: SEHNR and FQNEAQ (reference sequence). J lost 2 bases, V lost 5 bases, and 8 bases had no gene match. CDR3 length: 15 residues. The covered CDR3 bases are TGTGCCAGCAGCCTTACAGGGGTCCCACAAGAGACC. Residues: CASSLTGVPQET. The whole CDR3 is CASSLTGVPQETQYF.

Turning to this clone: The CDR3 extends 3 residues past the end of the read, so its final part is completed from the germline J gene. The chain recombines TRBV20-1 with TRBJ2-3; 8 bases are a match to TRBD2. Trimming removed 6 bases from V and 2 bases from J; junction bases left unmatched: 16. This CDR3 has 17 amino acids. Germline V gives CDR1 DFQATT, CDR2 SNEGSKA (reference sequence). The part of the CDR3 DNA that was read is TGCAGTGCCGCCCCCCTTCCGCTTAGCGGGATCACAGATACG. This gives the protein CSAAPLPLSGITDT. The complete CDR3 protein is CSAAPLPLSGITDTQYF.

In regard to this clone: The CDR3 is cut off 3 residues early in the read; its end comes from the germline J gene. The chain joins TRBV6-2 or TRBV6-3 to TRBJ2-7, with 7 positions matching TRBD2. The germline V gene encodes CDR1 MNHEY and CDR2 SVGEGT. The length of the CDR3 is 14 residues. The trim removed 6 bases at V and 0 bases at J, leaving 5 bases unmatched. The sequenced CDR3 bases are TGTGCCAGCAGCCCTAGCGGTTACTCCTACGAG. Protein sequence: CASSPSGYSYE. The whole CDR3 sequence is CASSPSGYSYEQYF.

A remark on this clone: The read terminates 3 residues ahead of where the CDR3 ends, so the germline J gene completes it. The chain carries TRBV12-3 or TRBV12-4 and TRBJ2-5; D perhaps matches TRBD1 (5 bases). The V end was cut by 7 bases, the J end by 3 bases, with 12 bases between. The CDR3 contains 13 residues. Partial CDR3 DNA: TGTGCCAGCAAATCTCCAGGGAAAGAGACC. This gives the protein CASKSPGKET. The entire CDR3 protein is CASKSPGKETQYF.

Comment on this clone: The missing CDR3 end, 3 residues past where the read stops, is filled in from the germline J gene. The chain links TRBV7-9 to TRBJ1-2; TRBD1 agrees at 10 bases. Per the germline V gene, CDR1 is SEHNR and CDR2 is FQNEAQ (reference sequence). This CDR3 has 13 amino acids. Partial CDR3 DNA: TGTGCCAGCAGACGGGACAGGGGCCCCGGC. As protein: CASRRDRGPG. The whole CDR3 protein reads CASRRDRGPGYTF.

On this clone: The read ends 3 residues early relative to the CDR3; the germline J gene fills the gap. The rearrangement joins TRBV29-1 to TRBJ2-4; 8 bases are shared with TRBD1. CDR1 SQVTM and CDR2 ANQGSEA come from the germline V gene. Trimming took 4 bases from V and 6 from J; bases not matched to a gene: 5. The CDR3 covers 13 residues. CDR3 DNA (partial): TGCAGCGTTGTATTCGGGACAGGAAACATT. Protein product: CSVVFGTGNI. The complete CDR3 protein is CSVVFGTGNIQYF.

As for this clone: The read stops 3 residues short of the end of the CDR3; the missing end is completed from the germline J gene. The chain carries TRBV28 and TRBJ2-5, with TRBD1 matching over 8 bases. Germline-derived CDR1 and CDR2 are MDHEN and SYDVKM. CDR3 length: 16 amino acids. V trimming: 5 bases; J trimming: 3 bases; junction bases outside the gene matches: 11. Partial CDR3 DNA: TGTGCCAGCAGTCCTCCTTGGCAGGGGGCTGAAGAGACC. It specifies CASSPPWQGAEET. The full CDR3 reads CASSPPWQGAEETQYF.

In regard to this clone: With the read ending 3 residues before the CDR3 end, the germline J gene is used to fill in that end. The V and J genes are TRBV7-3 and TRBJ2-7, with 7 bases identical to TRBD1. Trimming took 2 bases from V and 3 from J; bases not matched to a gene: 1. This CDR3 is built from 13 residues. Per germline, CDR1 SGHTA and CDR2 FQGTGA. Partial CDR3 DNA: TGTGCCAGCAGCTTAGCAGGGGGCTACGAG. It codes for CASSLAGGYE. The whole CDR3 is CASSLAGGYEQYF.

Of note for this clone: Read coverage stops 3 residues before the CDR3 terminus; the germline J gene supplies the remainder. The chain couples TRBV20-1 to TRBJ2-3; 12 nucleotides match TRBD2. Germline V gene data show CDR1 as DFQATT and CDR2 as SNEGSKA (reference sequence). This CDR3 contains 17 residues. V was pared by 2 bases and J by 5 bases, with 11 bases of the junction left unmatched. The part of the CDR3 DNA that was read is TGCAGTGCTAGAATTCTAGCGGGAGGGCCGGGTGAAGATACG. The encoded protein is CSARILAGGPGEDT. In full, the CDR3 is CSARILAGGPGEDTQYF.

Turning to this clone: The CDR3 end is not reached by the read, which stops 3 residues before it; the germline J gene fills it in. The chain carries TRBV15 and TRBJ1-1; 7 bases match TRBD1. Germline V CDR1 and CDR2: LNHNV, YYDKDF (reference sequence). V lost 2 bases, J lost 1 base, and 13 bases stayed unmatched. The CDR3 totals 18 residues. The part of the CDR3 DNA that was read is TGTGCCACCAGCAGACCAACTCGTCCGGGACAGAGGAACACTGAA. As protein: CATSRPTRPGQRNTE. The entire CDR3 protein is CATSRPTRPGQRNTEAFF. Based on the CDR3 plus reference TRBV15 and TRBJ1-1, the full variable domain is DAMVIQNPRYQVTQFGKPVTLSCSQTLNHNVMYWYQQKSSQAPKLLFHYYDKDFNNEADTPDNFQSRRPNTSFCFLDIRSPGLGDTAMYLCATSRPTRPGQRNTEAFFGQGTRLTVV.

A word on this clone: The read ends 3 residues shy of where the CDR3 ends; the end is completed using the germline J gene. The chain uses TRBV5-1 and TRBJ1-2; 7 bases line up with TRBD1. The length of the CDR3 is 15 residues. Germline V gene data show CDR1 as SGHRS and CDR2 as YFSETQ. Unmatched junction bases numbered 6, after V lost 4 bases and J lost 0 bases. Incomplete CDR3 DNA: TGCGCCAGCAGCCAGGGGGATTCGCCTAACTATGGC. Translation: CASSQGDSPNYG. The whole CDR3 region reads CASSQGDSPNYGYTF.

Of note for this clone: Coverage ceases 3 residues before the CDR3 finishes, and the germline J gene fills in the end. The chain links TRBV10-1 to TRBJ2-7; 14 bases line up with TRBD2. The CDR3 runs to 15 residues. Germline CDR1 and CDR2: WNHNN and SYGVQD (reference sequence). V shed 4 bases, J shed 3 bases, and the junction held 2 bases outside the gene matches. The CDR3: CASSAGTSGSYEQYF. The sequenced CDR3 bases are TGCGCCAGCAGTGCCGGGACTAGCGGGAGCTACGAG.

The chain's CDR3 is CAWSFQGETQYF. The CDR3 DNA, read in part, is TGTGCCTGGAGTTTCCAGGGTGAGACC. This chain uses TRBV30 with TRBJ2-5, with a tentative D call TRBD1 (5 bases). The observed sequence ends 3 residues before the CDR3 terminus, with the missing tail filled in from the germline J gene. The V and J ends lost 2 bases and 5 bases respectively, with 9 bases between them. In germline, CDR1 is GTSNPN, CDR2 SVGIG (reference sequence). CDR3 length: 12 amino acids.

In regard to this clone: The observed sequence ends 3 residues before the CDR3 terminus, with the missing tail filled in from the germline J gene. The rearrangement uses TRBV2 and TRBJ2-7, with 9 bases fitting TRBD2. Germline V gene data show CDR1 as SNHLY and CDR2 as FYNNEI. V lost 5 bases, J lost 2 bases, and 13 bases stayed unmatched. This CDR3 has 17 residues. The DNA read from the CDR3 is TGTGCCAGCAGTCCCCTCGATAGCGGGAGCGAGGCCTACGAG. It is translated as CASSPLDSGSEAYE. The full CDR3 protein reads CASSPLDSGSEAYEQYF. Full variable domain (missing parts from reference TRBV2 and TRBJ2-7): EPEVTQTPSHQVTQMGQEVILRCVPISNHLYFYWYRQILGQKVEFLVSFYNNEISEKSEIFDDQFSVERPDGSNFTLKIRSTKLEDSAMYFCASSPLDSGSEAYEQYFGPGTRLTVT.

As concerns this clone: The read comes to an end 3 residues before the CDR3 does, leaving the germline J gene to fill in the end. The V and J genes are TRBV20-1 and TRBJ2-1; D is possibly TRBD1 (6 bases). The V gene lost 4 bases and the J gene lost 7 bases, with 14 bases spanning the gap. Germline V gives CDR1 DFQATT, CDR2 SNEGSKA (reference sequence). The CDR3 has 13 residues. The CDR3 loop is CSAIAEQGNEQFF. Partial CDR3 DNA: TGCAGTGCTATCGCAGAACAGGGAAATGAG.

Points on this clone: Read coverage stops 3 residues before the CDR3 terminus; the germline J gene supplies the remainder. The chain joins TRBV7-3 to TRBJ1-2, with D possibly being TRBD1 (5 bases). This CDR3 is built from 13 residues. CDR1 is SGHTA and CDR2 is FQGTGA in the germline V gene. CDR3 bases read: TGTGCCAGCAGCTTAGGGGGGGGAGAGGGC. Translated: CASSLGGGEG. The complete CDR3 reads CASSLGGGEGYTF.

About this clone itself: The read gets to within 3 residues of the CDR3 end, and the germline J gene fills in the rest. This chain links TRBV2 with TRBJ2-1; D not resolved. The CDR3 contains 11 residues. Germline CDR1 and CDR2: SNHLY and FYNNEI. Trimming pared 8 bases from V and 8 bases from J, leaving 10 bases between. CDR3 DNA, as far as it was read: TGTGCCAGCTCGTATCGTGATGAG. It encodes CASSYRDE. The whole CDR3 is CASSYRDEQFF.

About this clone itself: The missing CDR3 end, 3 residues past where the read stops, is filled in from the germline J gene. J is TRBJ2-7 and V is TRBV7-8; 7 nucleotides line up with TRBD2. Trimming took 5 bases from V and 5 from J; bases not matched to a gene: 12. The germline gives CDR1 SGHVS, CDR2 FQNEAQ. This CDR3 has 15 amino acids. CDR3 residues: CASSVGGGAPHEQYF. The CDR3 bases that were read are TGTGCCAGCAGCGTGGGGGGGGGAGCGCCCCACGAG.